The following is a T cell receptor (beta chain) sequence with its context. The data are from a study of shared clonotypes between healthy human individuals. Study in general: CD4 naive cells filled three plates per donor, CD4 memory three, CD8 naive two and CD8 memory one.

Naive CD8 isolation took CD45RO-negative cells positively selected for CCR7 and excluded terminally differentiated effector memory CD45RA+ cells. The genomic DNA of each subset was split evenly across several immunoSEQ plates. Using immunoSEQ multiplex PCR, the repertoire was profiled, and TCRdb retains in-frame clones only, with some absent. The sample holds around 1.9 million clones; 90% to 95% are singletons and the top ten take over 1.5%. The length of the CDR3 is 12 residues. With V trimmed by 9 bases and J by 6 bases, 8 bases remained unmatched. CDR1 SEHNR and CDR2 FQNEAQ come from the germline V gene (reference sequence).

This receptor was taken from a man younger than 35 in good health. Some clones in this sample may be carry-over from other donors' samples. The specimen sequenced was naive CD8+ T cells from PBMCs. This chain joins TRBV7-9 and TRBJ2-7; 7 nucleotides line up with TRBD1. CDR3 amino acids: CASTTGSSEQYF. CDR3 nucleotides: TGTGCCAGTACGACAGGGTCAAGCGAGCAGTACTTC.